Presented here are 5 T cell receptor beta chains from one specimen sequenced in a study of T cell repertoires in cytomegalovirus infection. TCRdb recomputed calls from the reads with MiXCR, one row per CDR3 protein. The sample lists about 770,000 distinct CDR3 sequences; approximately 32% were seen once. These receptors have no known antigen. The sample in question was cultured CD8+ T cells from PBMCs, obtained from culture after CMV antigen stimulation. The receptors here all came from a human donor in good health (CMV status not recorded). Some clones in this sample may be carry-over from other donors' samples.

In this sample, this clonotype turned up a few times. The chain links TRBV19 to TRBJ1-1; 10 positions match TRBD1. The CDR3 spans 15 residues. The V gene end was trimmed by 2 bases and the J gene end by 10 bases; junction bases not matched to a gene: 10. Germline lookup yields CDR1 LNHDA and CDR2 SQIVND (reference sequence). DNA for the CDR3: TGTGCCAGTAGTATACAGGGACAGGGGTTCCAAGGAGCTTTCTTT. Protein: CASSIQGQGFQGAFF.

The rearrangement uses TRBV20-1 and TRBJ1-2, with 9 bases identical to TRBD1. The CDR3 covers 10 residues. Germline CDR1 and CDR2: DFQATT and SNEGSKA (reference sequence). The CDR3 is CKGQGYGYTF. The CDR3 nucleotides are TGCAAGGGACAGGGTTATGGCTACACCTTC.

This clonotype was observed a few times. This chain's CDR3 is CATSDTGGGTDTQYF. CDR3 sequence (DNA): TGTGCCACCAGTGATACAGGGGGCGGCACAGATACGCAGTATTTT. The chain combines TRBV24-1 with TRBJ2-3; 9 bases are a match to TRBD1. The germline gives CDR1 KGHDR, CDR2 SFDVKD. The V gene end was trimmed by 3 bases and the J gene end by 1 base; junction bases not matched to a gene: 1. CDR3 size: 15 residues.

The chain couples TRBV3-1 to TRBJ2-5, with TRBD1 matching 8 bases. Unmatched junction bases numbered 7, after V lost 2 bases and J lost 5 bases. This CDR3 spans 15 amino acids. Germline CDR1 is LGHDT and CDR2 is YNNKEL (reference sequence). The CDR3, as DNA: TGTGCCAGCAGCCAATCTCCAGGGGGCGCCGAGACCCAGTACTTC. Encoded protein: CASSQSPGGAETQYF.

This clonotype occurred many times. V gene TRBV7-8 combines with J gene TRBJ2-1, with unresolved D. CDR3 length: 16 amino acids. V was pared by 3 bases and J by 4 bases, with 16 bases between. Germline V lookup: CDR1 SGHVS, CDR2 FQNEAQ. CDR3 DNA: TGTGCCAGCAGCTTTCGCGCGGCCCTTGTTTACAATGAGCAGTTCTTC. Translating gives CASSFRAALVYNEQFF.